The present T cell receptor beta chain was sequenced within a study of blood T cell repertoires in COVID-19. Sequencing used immunoSEQ multiplex PCR; TCRdb keeps in-frame clones, though not all of them. The sample lists more than 150,000 clones; almost 85% were seen once. This CDR3 is 15 amino acids long. Trimming took 0 bases from V and 4 from J; bases not matched to a gene: 3. From germline, CDR1 is MNHEY and CDR2 SVGAGI. The chain uses TRBV6-5 and TRBJ2-3; 8 bases fit TRBD1. This TCR came from a young man with active or convalescent COVID-19. Specimen: peripheral blood. CDR3 nucleotides: TGTGCCAGCAGTTACTCGCCGGACAGGGCAGATACGCAGTATTTT. Translating gives CASSYSPDRADTQYF.